These 17 T cell receptor beta chains share one sample of origin, sequenced in a study of T cells in Graves' hyperthyroidism and ophthalmopathy. The TCR beta CDR3 regions underwent amplification using RNA transcripts as the source. The study used the HTBI primer set for a first-round RT-PCR of the TCR CDR3. TCRdb processed the multiplex PCR reads anew with MiXCR; each CDR3 protein has one entry. The sample includes about 290,000 distinct CDR3 sequences, around 15% of them seen just once. The specimen was blood. The origin of the receptors is a woman in her thirties or forties with Graves' hyperthyroidism.

This chain connects TRBV20-1 to TRBJ2-7, with TRBD2 matching 9 bases. CDR3 length: 15 residues. The V gene end was trimmed by 3 bases and the J gene end by 2 bases; junction bases not matched to a gene: 8. Germline V gives CDR1 DFQATT, CDR2 SNEGSKA (reference sequence). Written as DNA, the CDR3 is TGCAGTGCTAGTCGCTCGGCGGGAGGGCCCTACGAGCAGTACTTC. Protein sequence: CSASRSAGGPYEQYF.

This clonotype was seen repeatedly, ten times or more. This chain uses TRBV27 with TRBJ2-4; D is undetermined. There are 14 residues in the CDR3. The germline V and J ends were trimmed by 5 bases and 5 bases, with 13 bases remaining between them. The germline CDR1 and CDR2 sequences are MNHEY and SMNVEV (reference sequence). The CDR3 sequence is CASSPDTYQNIQYF. CDR3 nucleotide sequence: TGTGCCAGCAGTCCTGACACGTATCAAAACATTCAGTACTTC.

This clonotype has ten or more counts. This chain joins TRBV30 and TRBJ1-1; D uncertain. V lost 2 bases and J 4 bases, leaving 8 bases between the germline ends. Per germline, CDR1 GTSNPN and CDR2 SVGIG (reference sequence). CDR3 length: 12 residues. The CDR3 here is CAWSRGGTEAFF. Here the CDR3 DNA reads TGTGCCTGGAGTCGGGGAGGCACTGAAGCTTTCTTT.

At least ten counts were recorded for this clonotype. The genes are TRBV11-3 and TRBJ1-1; D may be TRBD1 (6 bases). Trimming stripped 0 bases from V and 7 bases from J, with 15 bases between. From germline, CDR1 is SGHNT and CDR2 YENEEA. The CDR3 is made up of 15 amino acids. The CDR3 sequence is CASSLDSTGGREAFF. CDR3 nucleotides: TGTGCCAGCAGCTTAGATTCGACGGGGGGCCGTGAAGCTTTCTTT.

This clonotype was seen ten or more times. V gene TRBV2 combines with J gene TRBJ2-4, with D uncertain. The germline gives CDR1 SNHLY, CDR2 FYNNEI. The CDR3 is made up of 14 amino acids. V lost 0 bases, J lost 5 bases, and 8 bases lay in between. The CDR3 DNA is TGTGCCAGCAGTGAAGCGCTTACGGAAAACATTCAGTACTTC. This sequence encodes CASSEALTENIQYF.

A few counts support this clonotype. CDR3 coding DNA: TGTGCCACCAGCGAGCGTCTTGAGCAGTTCTTC. Encoded protein: CATSERLEQFF. The J gene is TRBJ2-1, the V gene TRBV24-1; D ambiguous. V was clipped by 7 bases and J by 9 bases, with 9 bases between them. The CDR3 length is 11 residues. The germline CDR1 and CDR2 sequences are KGHDR and SFDVKD.

V is TRBV25-1 and J is TRBJ1-4; weak D call: TRBD1 (6 bases). Germline lookup yields CDR1 MGHDK and CDR2 SYGVNS. V was shortened by 5 bases and J by 8 bases, with 18 bases between the two germline ends. This CDR3 has 15 residues. The CDR3 reads CASSTRRGAREKLFF. The CDR3 DNA follows: TGTGCCAGCAGTACCCGGAGGGGGGCAAGGGAAAAACTGTTTTTT.

For the CDR3, the DNA is TGTGCCAGCAGCCGGATTTTAGCGGGAGTTGAGACCCAGTACTTC. Amino acid sequence: CASSRILAGVETQYF. The chain recombines TRBV14 with TRBJ2-5; TRBD2 agrees at 9 bases. With 4 bases clipped from V and 5 bases from J, the junction kept 8 bases outside the gene matches. Per the germline V gene, CDR1 is SGHDN and CDR2 is FVKESK. This CDR3 has 15 residues.

Many counts were recorded for this clonotype. This chain links TRBV18 with TRBJ2-3; TRBD2 is a possible D gene (5 bases). This CDR3 contains 16 residues. Germline V lookup: CDR1 KGHSH, CDR2 LQKENI. The V end lost 6 bases, the J end lost 2 bases, and 18 bases lay between the germline ends. The CDR3 DNA reads as TGTGCCAGCTCTCCTCCTAAGGAGCGGAACACAGATACGCAGTATTTT. Its translation: CASSPPKERNTDTQYF.

The chain recombines TRBV12-3 or TRBV12-4 with TRBJ1-1; weak D call: TRBD1 (6 bases). The ends were cut back, 5 bases at V and 11 bases at J, with 15 bases in the middle. This CDR3 is built from 12 residues. CDR3 protein: CASSPQGMWAFF. CDR3 bases: TGTGCCAGCAGTCCGCAGGGGATGTGGGCTTTCTTT.

This clonotype was observed many times. The chain has TRBV2 and TRBJ2-2; 12 bases line up with TRBD2. The CDR3 contains 17 residues. V lost 2 bases and J lost 5; bases outside the gene matches: 6. Germline values: CDR1 SNHLY, CDR2 FYNNEI. The CDR3 sequence is CASSEPKTSGSTGELFF. The CDR3 DNA reads as TGTGCCAGCAGTGAACCCAAGACTAGCGGGAGTACCGGGGAGCTGTTTTTT. The full variable domain, rest sourced from reference TRBV2 and TRBJ2-2, is EPEVTQTPSHQVTQMGQEVILRCVPISNHLYFYWYRQILGQKVEFLVSFYNNEISEKSEIFDDQFSVERPDGSNFTLKIRSTKLEDSAMYFCASSEPKTSGSTGELFFGEGSRLTVL.

J is TRBJ2-6 and V is TRBV28; D is undetermined. CDR1 is MDHEN, CDR2 SYDVKM, per germline. Trimming left V 3 bases short and J 2 bases short, with 8 bases between. The CDR3 runs 15 residues. This chain's CDR3 is CASSFQGTGANVLTF. In DNA, the CDR3 is TGTGCCAGCAGTTTCCAAGGGACTGGGGCCAACGTCCTGACTTTC.

The chain is built from TRBV24-1 and TRBJ2-2, with D possibly TRBD2 on 5 matching bases. Trimming shortened V by 7 bases and J by 1 base, and 12 bases separated the two germline ends. This CDR3 contains 15 residues. From germline, CDR1 is KGHDR and CDR2 SFDVKD. The CDR3 DNA reads as TGTGCCACCAGGTCCCCGGAGGTGAACACCGGGGAGCTGTTTTTT. Translating gives CATRSPEVNTGELFF.

This clonotype was found many times. The CDR3 is CATSDLPLAGEGYNEQFF. DNA for the CDR3: TGTGCCACCAGTGATTTACCGCTAGCGGGAGAAGGCTACAATGAGCAGTTCTTC. The chain employs TRBV24-1 and TRBJ2-1; 10 nucleotides line up with TRBD2. After removal of 1 base from V and 3 bases from J, the junction contained 8 bases not matched to a gene. Germline assignment: CDR1 KGHDR and CDR2 SFDVKD. The CDR3 has 18 residues.

This clonotype came up many times. V and J are TRBV2 and TRBJ1-5, with 7 bases identical to TRBD1. The CDR3 runs 14 residues. Germline CDR1 and CDR2: SNHLY and FYNNEI. V was pared by 6 bases and J by 3 bases, with 5 bases of the junction left unmatched. CDR3 in DNA: TGTGCCAGCAGGATCGGACAGGACAATCAGCCCCAGCATTTT. Encoded protein: CASRIGQDNQPQHF.

V gene TRBV2 combines with J gene TRBJ2-1; 10 bases match TRBD2. The V and J ends lost 7 bases and 11 bases, in that order; junction bases with no gene match: 8. Per the germline V gene, CDR1 is SNHLY and CDR2 is FYNNEI. This CDR3 has 13 amino acids. The CDR3 sequence: CASTSGLARKQFF. The DNA for the CDR3 is TGTGCCAGCACCTCGGGACTAGCGAGAAAGCAGTTCTTC.

This clonotype came up once. One base away lies a much larger clone, so this may be a sequencing read error. V gene TRBV5-5 combines with J gene TRBJ2-1; 8 bases fit TRBD2. The germline V gene has CDR1 SGHKS and CDR2 YYEKEE (reference sequence). There are 15 residues in the CDR3. The CDR3 coding sequence is TGCGCCAGCAGCGCCCTAGCGGGTGGCTACTATGAGCGGTTCTTC. Protein: CASSALAGGYYERFF.